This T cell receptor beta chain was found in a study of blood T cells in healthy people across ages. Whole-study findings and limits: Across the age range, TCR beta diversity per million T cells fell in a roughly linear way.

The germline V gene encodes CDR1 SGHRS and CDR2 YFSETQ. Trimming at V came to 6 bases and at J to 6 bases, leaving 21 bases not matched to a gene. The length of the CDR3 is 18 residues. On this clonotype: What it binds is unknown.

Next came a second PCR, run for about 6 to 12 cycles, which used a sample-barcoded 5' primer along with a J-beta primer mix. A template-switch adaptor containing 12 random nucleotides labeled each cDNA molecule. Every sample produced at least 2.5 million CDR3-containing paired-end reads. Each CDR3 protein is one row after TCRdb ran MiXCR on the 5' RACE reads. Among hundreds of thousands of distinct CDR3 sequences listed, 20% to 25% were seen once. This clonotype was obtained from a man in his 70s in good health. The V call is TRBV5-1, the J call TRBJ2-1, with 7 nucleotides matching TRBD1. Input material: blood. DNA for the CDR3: TGCGCCAGCACCAACCAACAATCGGACAGGATCGTACGCAATGAGCAGTTCTTC. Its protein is CASTNQQSDRIVRNEQFF.